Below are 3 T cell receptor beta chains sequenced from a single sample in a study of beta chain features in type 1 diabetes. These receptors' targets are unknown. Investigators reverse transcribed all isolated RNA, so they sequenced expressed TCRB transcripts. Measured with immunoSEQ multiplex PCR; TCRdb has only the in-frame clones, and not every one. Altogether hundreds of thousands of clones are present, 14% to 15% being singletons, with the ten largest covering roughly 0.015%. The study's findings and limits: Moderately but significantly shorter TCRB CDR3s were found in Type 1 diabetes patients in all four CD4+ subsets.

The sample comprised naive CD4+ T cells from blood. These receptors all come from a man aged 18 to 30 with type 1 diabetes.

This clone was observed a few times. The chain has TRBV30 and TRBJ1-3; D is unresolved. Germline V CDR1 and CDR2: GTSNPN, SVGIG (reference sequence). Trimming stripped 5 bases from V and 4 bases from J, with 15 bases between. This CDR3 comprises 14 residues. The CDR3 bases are TGTGCCTGGCAAGGCCCCGGTAGCGGAAACACCATATATTTT. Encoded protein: CAWQGPGSGNTIYF.

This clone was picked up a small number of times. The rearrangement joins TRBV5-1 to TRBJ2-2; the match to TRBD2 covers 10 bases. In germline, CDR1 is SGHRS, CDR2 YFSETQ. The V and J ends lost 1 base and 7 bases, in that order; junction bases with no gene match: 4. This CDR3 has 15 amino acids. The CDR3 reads CASSLSLAGDGELFF. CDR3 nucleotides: TGCGCCAGCAGCTTGAGTCTAGCGGGAGACGGGGAGCTGTTTTTT.

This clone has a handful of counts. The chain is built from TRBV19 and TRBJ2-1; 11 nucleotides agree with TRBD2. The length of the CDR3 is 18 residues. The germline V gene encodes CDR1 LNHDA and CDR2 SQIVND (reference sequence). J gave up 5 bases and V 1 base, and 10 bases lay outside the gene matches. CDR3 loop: CASSIGSSGGAVNNEQFF. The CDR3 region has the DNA TGTGCCAGTAGTATAGGAAGTAGCGGGGGGGCCGTTAACAATGAGCAGTTCTTC.